The rows below give T cell receptor beta chains drawn from one sample of a study of T cells in Graves' hyperthyroidism and ophthalmopathy. TCRdb re-derived calls from the multiplex PCR reads in MiXCR, one entry per CDR3 protein. The table records fewer than 350,000 distinct CDR3 sequences, around 19% of them present only once. Sequenced sample: blood. All receptors come from a man aged 45-60 years with Graves' ophthalmopathy. Each CDR3 is given with its conserved first and last residue. Each record gives: D gene, V gene, J gene, clone size, CDR3 DNA, CDR3 protein. D genes are given only for firm matches. Clone size appears in some rows only: once, few, many, or a class for an expanded clone.

>NA|TRBV5-1|TRBJ1-3|few
TGCGCCAGCAGCCCATTAGCAATGGGGGCTGGAAACACCATATATTTT
CASSPLAMGAGNTIYF
>TRBD1|TRBV6-1|TRBJ2-5|NA
TGTGCCAGCGGGACAGGGGGATGGCAAGAGACCCAGTACTTC
CASGTGGWQETQYF
>NA|TRBV24-1|TRBJ2-2|few
TGTGCCACCCGTAAGGCAGGGGTCACCGGGGAGCTGTTTTTT
CATRKAGVTGELFF
>TRBD1|TRBV5-6|TRBJ1-1|many
TGTGCCAGCAGGAAGACAGGGGAGAGCACTGAAGCTTTCTTT
CASRKTGESTEAFF
>TRBD1|TRBV6-2/TRBV6-3|TRBJ2-7|once
TGTGCCAGCGGAGGAATGACAGGGTACGAGCAGTACTTC
CASGGMTGYEQYF
>NA|TRBV2|TRBJ2-7|NA
TGTGCCAGTAGTCCCGCAGGGTGGCACGAGCAGTACTTC
CASSPAGWHEQYF
>TRBD1|TRBV11-2|TRBJ2-7|NA
TGTGCCAGCAGCTTAAGGTCGGGGACAGGCGGTTCCGAGCAGTACTTC
CASSLRSGTGGSEQYF
>NA|TRBV24-1|TRBJ1-1|few
TGTGCCACCTCAGGGGCAGGGAGGACTGAAGCTTTCTTT
CATSGAGRTEAFF
>TRBD1|TRBV29-1|TRBJ2-7|NA
TGCAGCGTCGTAAATAGGGACAGCTACGAGCAGTACTTC
CSVVNRDSYEQYF
>NA|TRBV6-1|TRBJ2-7|few
TGTGCCAGCAGTGAAGAGGAGGGCGTTGTCTACGAGCAGTACTTC
CASSEEEGVVYEQYF
>NA|TRBV3-1|TRBJ1-2|NA
TGTGCCAGCAGCCAAGAAACAGGCTCTGGCTACACCTTC
CASSQETGSGYTF
>NA|TRBV20-1|TRBJ1-5|NA
TGCAGTGCTAGAAAAGGGGGCAATCAGCCCCAGCATTTT
CSARKGGNQPQHF
>NA|TRBV29-1|TRBJ2-7|few
TGCAGCGTTATAGGGGACGAGCAGTACTTC
CSVIGDEQYF
>NA|TRBV24-1|TRBJ2-2|NA
TGTGCCACAAGATACGGGAACACCGGGGAGCTGTTTTTT
CATRYGNTGELFF
>NA|TRBV7-2|TRBJ2-3|many
TGTGCCAGCAGCCGACCAACAGATACGCAGTATTTT
CASSRPTDTQYF
>TRBD1|TRBV4-1|TRBJ1-1|few
TGCGCCAGCAGCCTGACAGGGGGCGGGGGTACTGAAGCTTTCTTT
CASSLTGGGGTEAFF
>TRBD2|TRBV11-2|TRBJ2-7|many
TGTGCCAGCAGCTTAGTACTTGGGACTAGCGTCGCCTACGAGCAGTACTTC
CASSLVLGTSVAYEQYF
>NA|TRBV19|TRBJ2-5|NA
TGTGCCAGTAGTATAGGCGGACTCCAAGAGACCCAGTACTTC
CASSIGGLQETQYF